The 9 T cell receptor beta chains listed next were all sequenced from one sample in a study of cytomegalovirus exposure and HLA in healthy donors. PCR used 60 Vbeta primers and 13 Jbeta primers. TCRdb keeps only in-frame clones here, not all; method: immunoSEQ multiplex PCR. The repertoire has around 100,000 clones, roughly 74% of them found once; the top ten carry about 0.92%. Sample: PBMCs. All receptors come from a woman aged 25-40 years in good health and CMV-seronegative.

This clone is classed as medium-sized. The chain links TRBV4-3 to TRBJ1-3; TRBD1 matches at 10 bases. The CDR3 sequence is 16 residues long. Germline trimming cut 3 bases from V and 2 bases from J; bases unmatched to any gene: 4. Germline CDR1 LGHNA, CDR2 YSLEER. The CDR3 reads CASSQTGGVAGNTIYF. The CDR3 nucleotides are TGCGCCAGCAGCCAGACAGGGGGCGTTGCTGGAAACACCATATATTTT.

The V gene is TRBV13, the J gene TRBJ2-5, with a possible D match to TRBD2 (5 bases). Germline V lookup: CDR1 PRHDT, CDR2 FYEKMQ (reference sequence). Between the trimmed V and J ends, which lost 5 bases and 3 bases, there was a span of 25 bases. The CDR3 consists of 18 residues. CDR3 amino acids: CASSRRAGDYHLKETQYF. CDR3 in DNA: TGTGCCAGCAGCCGCCGGGCAGGAGACTACCACCTTAAAGAGACCCAGTACTTC.

This clone came up a few times. The chain joins TRBV30 to TRBJ2-3; TRBD2 agrees at 8 bases. Unmatched junction bases numbered 8, after V lost 4 bases and J lost 5 bases. Germline assignment: CDR1 GTSNPN and CDR2 SVGIG (reference sequence). The CDR3 contains 14 residues. CDR3 amino acids: CAWKTGGGLDTQYF. The CDR3 nucleotides read TGTGCCTGGAAAACCGGGGGGGGCCTAGATACGCAGTATTTT.

This clone was counted once. The V and J genes are TRBV18 and TRBJ1-2, with D unclear. The germline V gene has CDR1 KGHSH and CDR2 LQKENI. The CDR3 totals 14 residues. The V gene lost 3 bases and the J gene lost 5 bases, with 13 bases spanning the gap. The CDR3 DNA sequence: TGTGCCAGCTCACCGTCGCTGGGAGATTATGGCTACACCTTC. Translation: CASSPSLGDYGYTF.

The chain couples TRBV6-1 to TRBJ2-7, with D possibly being TRBD1 (6 bases). V was pared by 2 bases and J by 2 bases, with 10 bases between. Germline lookup yields CDR1 MNHNS and CDR2 SASEGT. The CDR3 loop spans 14 amino acids. CDR3 sequence: CASSETGTTYEQYF. Here the CDR3 DNA reads TGTGCCAGCAGTGAAACCGGGACAACCTACGAGCAGTACTTC.

This clone was seen a handful of times. The rearrangement joins TRBV7-3 to TRBJ2-5; TRBD2 is a possible D gene (5 bases). Trimming stripped 2 bases from V and 5 bases from J, with 9 bases between. The V gene's germline CDR1 is SGHTA and CDR2 FQGTGA. The CDR3 is 13 residues long. The CDR3 DNA follows: TGTGCCAGCAGCTTAGTAGCGACGGAGACCCAGTACTTC. It yields the protein CASSLVATETQYF. Combining the CDR3 with reference TRBV7-3 and TRBJ2-5 gives the whole variable domain GAGVSQTPSNKVTEKGKYVELRCDPISGHTALYWYRQSLGQGPEFLIYFQGTGAADDSGLPNDRFFAVRPEGSVSTLKIQRTERGDSAVYLCASSLVATETQYFGPGTRLLVL.

The genes are TRBV27 and TRBJ2-1; 9 bases map to TRBD2. The germline V gene has CDR1 MNHEY and CDR2 SMNVEV (reference sequence). CDR3 size: 14 residues. With V trimmed by 5 bases and J by 6 bases, 5 bases remained unmatched. DNA for the CDR3: TGTGCCAGCAGTGAGGGACTAGCTATCAATGAGCAGTTCTTC. This sequence encodes CASSEGLAINEQFF.

V is TRBV6-1 and J is TRBJ2-7; unclear D gene. This CDR3 comprises 13 residues. The V and J ends lost 3 bases and 2 bases respectively, with 8 bases between them. Germline CDR1 MNHNS, CDR2 SASEGT. In nucleotides, the CDR3 is TGTGCCAGCAGTGACCCCAGGACCTACGAGCAGTACTTC. Translating gives CASSDPRTYEQYF.

This clone was detected a few times. The CDR3 loop reads CSVSGVMNEQYF. CDR3 coding DNA: TGCAGCGTTTCAGGGGTAATGAACGAGCAGTACTTC. The V call is TRBV29-1, the J call TRBJ2-7; a possible D gene is TRBD1 (6 bases). V was pared by 5 bases and J by 5 bases, with 13 bases between. Germline V CDR1 and CDR2: SQVTM, ANQGSEA. CDR3 length: 12 amino acids.